This record covers a single TCR beta chain. This entry is derived from a study of T cell responses to AZD1222 COVID-19 vaccine. Assay used: immunoSEQ multiplex PCR; TCRdb lists only in-frame clones, some missing. There are about 100,000 clones in the sample; approximately 90% occur only once, and 5.5% to 7% lies in the top ten. The germline V and J ends were trimmed by 6 bases and 2 bases, with 7 bases remaining between them. Germline-derived CDR1 and CDR2 are MNHEY and SMNVEV (reference sequence). The CDR3 sequence is 12 residues long. The sequencing used peripheral blood, collected 28 days after the second AZD1222 dose. V gene TRBV27 combines with J gene TRBJ1-2; no clear D. The TCR comes from an adult who received the AZD1222 COVID-19 vaccine. In DNA, the CDR3 is TGTGCCAGCAGACAGATGAACTATGGCTACACCTTC. Its translation is CASRQMNYGYTF.